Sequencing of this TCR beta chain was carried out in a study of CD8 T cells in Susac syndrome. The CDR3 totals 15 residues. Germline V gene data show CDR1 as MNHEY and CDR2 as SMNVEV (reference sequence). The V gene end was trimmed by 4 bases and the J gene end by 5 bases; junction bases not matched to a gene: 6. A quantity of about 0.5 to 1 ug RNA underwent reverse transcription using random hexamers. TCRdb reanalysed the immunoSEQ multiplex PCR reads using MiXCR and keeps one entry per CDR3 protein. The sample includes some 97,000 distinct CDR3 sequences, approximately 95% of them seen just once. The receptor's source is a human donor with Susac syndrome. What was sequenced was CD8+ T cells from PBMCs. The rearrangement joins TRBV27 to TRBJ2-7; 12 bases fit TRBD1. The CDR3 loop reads CASSSPGQGAHEQYF. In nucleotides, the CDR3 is TGTGCCAGCAGTTCCCCGGGACAGGGGGCCCACGAGCAGTACTTC.